The subject of this entry is one T cell receptor beta chain. TCRdb reprocessed the 5' RACE reads via MiXCR and lists one record per CDR3 protein. The sample carries roughly 38,000 distinct CDR3 sequences, about 9.4% recorded once. The data are from a study of CD8 T cells in ankylosing spondylitis. Germline V gives CDR1 MNHEY, CDR2 SVGAGI. The V gene end was trimmed by 0 bases and the J gene end by 0 bases; junction bases not matched to a gene: 8. The CDR3 runs 18 residues. This chain connects TRBV6-5 to TRBJ2-3; the match to TRBD2 covers 8 bases. The clonotype originates from a male donor with ankylosing spondylitis or in good health (not recorded which). The sequencing input was blood, either unsorted or a sorted T cell fraction (not recorded which). The CDR3 reads CASSYSAGGKTSTDTQYF. As DNA, the CDR3 is TGTGCCAGCAGTTACTCCGCGGGAGGTAAAACTAGCACAGATACGCAGTATTTT.